These 4 T cell receptor beta chains originate from one sample sequenced in a study of blood T cell repertoires in COVID-19. Produced via immunoSEQ multiplex PCR; TCRdb's table is partial and in-frame only. Among 74,000 or so clones listed, 89% were seen once. Sequencing was done on a sample of peripheral blood. Source of these receptors: a man aged 50-60 years with active COVID-19.

Only a few counts were recorded for this clone. The V and J genes are TRBV9 and TRBJ2-3; D is perhaps TRBD2 (5 bases). This CDR3 region has 12 residues. Germline V gives CDR1 SGDLS, CDR2 YYNGEE. V was clipped by 0 bases and J by 6 bases, with 5 bases between them. CDR3 in amino acids: CASSVGGDTQYF. CDR3 DNA: TGTGCCAGCAGCGTAGGAGGGGATACGCAGTATTTT.

This sequence joins TRBV19 and TRBJ1-4; TRBD1 agrees at 8 bases. The CDR3 is 19 residues long. V trimming: 6 bases; J trimming: 6 bases; junction bases outside the gene matches: 21. The germline gives CDR1 LNHDA, CDR2 SQIVND (reference sequence). The CDR3 DNA sequence: TGTGCCAGTAGCCTTGCGTTAAGACAGGGGCCTCAACGGGATGAAAAACTGTTTTTT. It yields the protein CASSLALRQGPQRDEKLFF.

J is TRBJ2-4 and V is TRBV7-8, with TRBD1 identical over 8 bases. Germline-derived CDR1 and CDR2 are SGHVS and FQNEAQ. Unmatched junction bases numbered 12, after V lost 5 bases and J lost 0 bases. CDR3 length equals 18 residues. CDR3 DNA: TGTGCCAGCAGCCCAACGACAGGGGCCAACCTAGCCAAAAACATTCAGTACTTC. Protein: CASSPTTGANLAKNIQYF. Supplemented by reference TRBV7-8 and TRBJ2-4, the full variable domain reads GAGVSQSPRYKVAKRGQDVALRCDPISGHVSLFWYQQALGQGPEFLTYFQNEAQLDKSGLPSDRFFAERPEGSVSTLKIQRTQQEDSAVYLCASSPTTGANLAKNIQYFGAGTRLSVL.

The V gene is TRBV7-8, the J gene TRBJ2-2; possibly TRBD2 for D (6 bases). This CDR3 is built from 16 residues. The germline gives CDR1 SGHVS, CDR2 FQNEAQ. V lost 5 bases to trimming and J lost 6 bases, with 19 bases between them. CDR3 loop: CASSPSFWGVPGELFF. The CDR3 region has the DNA TGTGCCAGCAGCCCCTCATTCTGGGGGGTACCCGGGGAGCTGTTTTTT.